This TCR beta chain was captured by sequencing in a study of OX40 agonist ivuxolimab in advanced cancers. For the study in its entirety: Ivuxolimab was an agonistic, fully human IgG2 monoclonal antibody directed against OX40 (CD134), a costimulatory receptor. Patients were allowed to have had prior anti-PD-1, anti-PD-L1 or anti-CTLA-4 therapy, and around two fifths of the dose-escalation patients had been treated with checkpoint inhibitors. Intravenous ivuxolimab was administered to patients every 2 weeks at six dose levels: 0.01, 0.1, 0.3, 1.5, 3 and 10 mg/kg. The dose-escalation cohort was almost 85% male with a mean age of about 54 years, ranging from roughly 23 to 85. Partial responses occurred in three dose-escalation patients: two with cutaneous melanoma and one with hepatocellular carcinoma. Peripheral TCRbeta sequencing aimed to test whether ivuxolimab altered TCR sequence diversity and caused clonal T-cell expansion. The monotherapy dose-escalation portion (N = 52 patients) of the phase I ivuxolimab trial is reported in the paper. Of the roughly 52 dose-escalation patients, hepatocellular carcinoma was present in 19, melanoma in some 15, renal cell carcinoma in 9 and head and neck cancer in 9.

To note about this clone: Its antigen is still unknown. Base qualities are not recorded, but no much larger clone differs from it by a single base.

The trial excluded patients who had a history of autoimmune disease or were on systemic immunosuppression. Peripheral blood for TCR sequencing was collected from all dose cohorts at baseline, on cycle 4 day 1, and on cycle 7 day 1. Samples were obtained from an open-label, multicenter, first-in-human phase I dose-escalation trial of ivuxolimab. The trial enrolled adults with locally advanced or metastatic head and neck squamous cell, hepatocellular, melanoma or renal cell carcinoma. Before TCR sequencing, CD4+ T cells and CD8+ T cells from peripheral blood were sorted into separate populations. For sequencing of the TCRbeta CDR3 region, genomic DNA was extracted from the sorted cells. The immunoSEQ Assay was used to sequence the TCRbeta CDR3 regions. Held by TCRdb, this immuneACCESS table contains in-frame sequences only and omits some clones. Under half of the omission traces to an unresolved V gene where checked; the cause of the rest is unknown. Counted in this sample were tens of thousands of clones; about 88% of them appeared once. Of the sample, 13% falls within the top ten clones.

Here is what the overall study found, with its caveats: At doses from 0.1 to 3.0 mg/kg, clonal expansion was seen in both CD4+ and CD8+ blood T cells between baseline and week 6. Low levels of normalized T-cell clonal expansion were also seen in some patients who did not respond. After ivuxolimab, more expanded clones were found on average in CD8+ T cells than in CD4+ T cells. In the 0.1-3.0 mg/kg groups, partial responders had among the lowest normalized peripheral clonal expansion, particularly in CD8+ T cells. Which antigens the clonally expanded peripheral T cells were specific for was not determined.

Spanning cysteine to phenylalanine, the CDR3 consists of 16 amino acids. This entry keeps only the CDR3 DNA: 48 bases, framed from base 1. V is shortened by 6 bases, J by 0 bases, and the region joining them spans 12 bases. CDR1 SNHLY and CDR2 FYNNEI are derived from the germline V gene. The receptor was derived from an adult with an advanced solid tumor such as melanoma, head and neck, liver or kidney cancer. The receptor chain draws on TRBV2 and TRBJ1-6; TRBD1 is a weak D gene call, 6 bases matching. Source: CD4+ or CD8+ T cells sorted from blood, taken in a trial of the OX40 agonist ivuxolimab. The CDR3 region has the sequence CASSQTGISYNSPLHF. The nucleotides read TGTGCCAGCAGCCAAACAGGGATCTCCTATAATTCACCCCTCCACTTT.